The clone carrying this T cell receptor beta chain was detected a few times. Its antigen remains unknown. The data are from a study of CD8+ T cells in alopecia areata. Study in general: Patients received oral tofacitinib, 5 to 10 mg twice daily, for moderate-to-severe alopecia areata.

As the sequencing template, cDNA was produced by extracting RNA and reverse transcribing it. Generated by immunoSEQ multiplex PCR, the TCRdb table keeps only in-frame clones and is missing some. The sample holds 120,000 to 150,000 clones, roughly 48% seen once. The CDR3 contains 14 residues. Trimming left V 3 bases short and J 5 bases short, with 13 bases between. Per the germline V gene, CDR1 is KGHSH and CDR2 is LQKENI. General study results and limits: Normal skin's resident alphabeta T cells are also sequenced in scalp samples.

The clonotype originates from a human donor with alopecia areata. The V and J genes are TRBV18 and TRBJ2-5; D is unresolved. Sequenced sample: CD4+ T cells sorted from blood. The CDR3 bases are TGTGCCAGCTCACCTGACATTCTGGGGGAGACCCAGTACTTC. Encoded protein: CASSPDILGETQYF.